This T cell receptor (beta chain) was recorded in a study of T cells in localized non-small cell lung cancer. Findings and caveats of the study: Greater blood T cell density accompanied longer overall survival. It remains possible that heterogeneity exists, since only one tumor region was sequenced. Appearing in adjacent lung were a median 57 of the top 100 tumor clones.

A note on this clone: Its cognate antigen is unknown. The identical CDR3 is also encoded by other nucleotide sequences in the sample.

Libraries were prepared by immunoSEQ multiplex PCR; TCRdb keeps only in-frame clonotypes and omits some of them. The table lists 70,000 to 95,000 clones, approximately 91% of them singletons. The length of the CDR3 is 11 residues. The ends were cut back, 6 bases at V and 3 bases at J, with 6 bases in the middle. The germline V gene encodes CDR1 MDHEN and CDR2 SYDVKM. The source was PBMCs, collected before any cancer treatment. The receptor's source is a woman between 35 and 70 years old with stage II squamous cell lung carcinoma. The chain uses TRBV28 and TRBJ2-7, with D maybe TRBD2 (5 bases). In DNA form, the CDR3 reads TGTGCCAGCAGCGGGAACTACGAGCAGTACTTC. As protein: CASSGNYEQYF.